These 16 T cell receptor beta chains were sequenced from one sample in a study of identifying expanded T cells in peripheral blood. The data were produced by immunoSEQ multiplex PCR, yet TCRdb's version contains in-frame clones alone and is incomplete. The table lists about 50,000 clones, approximately 80% of them singletons. Specimen: blood. The origin of the receptors is a person aged 18 to 75 in good health.

The chain combines TRBV6-6 with TRBJ2-7; 9 nucleotides agree with TRBD1. This CDR3 has 15 residues. Trimming at V came to 4 bases and at J to 3 bases, leaving 7 bases not matched to a gene. Germline assignment: CDR1 MNHNY and CDR2 SVGAGI (reference sequence). The CDR3 protein is CASSFKDRGGYEQYF. The CDR3 nucleotides are TGTGCCAGCAGTTTTAAGGACAGGGGAGGCTACGAGCAGTACTTC.

A word on this clone: A read error may produce the germline difference seen at one junction end. The chain links TRBV6-6 to TRBJ1-1; D not certain. This CDR3 is built from 11 residues. Germline values: CDR1 MNHNY, CDR2 SVGAGI (reference sequence). In DNA form, the CDR3 reads TGTGCCAGCAGCCCTAACAGTGAAGCTTTCTTT. Protein: CASSPNSEAFF.

V and J are TRBV6-5 and TRBJ2-7, with 8 bases fitting TRBD1. This CDR3 contains 14 residues. Looked up from germline, CDR1 is MNHEY and CDR2 is SVGAGI. V lost 7 bases and J lost 0; bases outside the gene matches: 5. The CDR3 loop is CASKDRVGSYEQYV. CDR3 nucleotide sequence: TGTGCCAGCAAGGACAGGGTGGGCTCCTACGAGCAGTACGTC.

This chain joins TRBV5-4 and TRBJ2-7; 12 nucleotides agree with TRBD2. Per the germline V gene, CDR1 is SGHNT and CDR2 is YYREEE (reference sequence). The length of the CDR3 is 17 residues. V gave up 0 bases and J gave up 6 bases; unmatched junction bases: 10. The CDR3 DNA sequence: TGTGCCAGCAGCTTGGCTAGCGGGAGGGCCGGGGGATCCGAGCAGTACTTC. This sequence encodes CASSLASGRAGGSEQYF. The full variable domain, completed using reference TRBV5-4 and TRBJ2-7, is ETGVTQSPTHLIKTRGQQVTLRCSSQSGHNTVSWYQQALGQGPQFIFQYYREEENGRGNFPPRFSGLQFPNYSSELNVNALELDDSALYLCASSLASGRAGGSEQYFGPGTRLTVT.

V and J are TRBV7-9 and TRBJ1-1; D possibly corresponds to TRBD1 (6 bases). CDR1 and CDR2 from the germline V gene are SEHNR and FQNEAQ (reference sequence). V dropped 5 bases and J dropped 3 bases, with 13 bases sitting between them. CDR3 length: 14 residues. The DNA of the CDR3 is TGTGCCAGCAGCACCCGAGGGGGGGACACTGAAGCTTTCTTT. Protein product: CASSTRGGDTEAFF.

This chain links TRBV7-9 with TRBJ2-5, with 10 bases that match TRBD1. This CDR3 contains 16 residues. Trimming cost V 5 bases and J 1 base; bases outside gene matches: 7. The V gene's germline CDR1 is SEHNR and CDR2 FQNEAQ (reference sequence). CDR3: CASSRGQGVTQETQYF. CDR3 sequence (DNA): TGTGCCAGCAGCCGCGGACAGGGGGTTACCCAAGAGACCCAGTACTTC.

The rearrangement joins TRBV19 to TRBJ2-5; tentatively, D is TRBD2 (6 bases). V lost 1 base and J 0 bases, leaving 12 bases between the germline ends. The CDR3 has 16 amino acids. Looked up from germline, CDR1 is LNHDA and CDR2 is SQIVND (reference sequence). The CDR3 protein is CASSIVGREYQETQYF. The DNA for the CDR3 is TGTGCCAGTAGTATAGTAGGACGGGAGTACCAAGAGACCCAGTACTTC.

This clone was seen at least ten times. The chain is built from TRBV4-3 and TRBJ1-2, with a possible D match to TRBD1 (6 bases). The CDR3 sequence is 15 residues long. Trimming left V 0 bases short and J 8 bases short, with 16 bases between. Germline V gene sequence: CDR1 LGHNA, CDR2 YSLEER. CDR3 in amino acids: CASSQDTGAGTGYTF. In nucleotides, the CDR3 is TGCGCCAGCAGCCAAGATACGGGGGCCGGTACGGGCTACACCTTC.

The chain is built from TRBV4-2 and TRBJ1-1; no reliable D call. Deletions cut 4 bases from V and 6 bases from J, with 18 bases between. CDR1 is LGHNA and CDR2 is YNFKEQ in the germline V gene. The CDR3 length is 15 residues. The CDR3 DNA reads as TGTGCCAGCAGCCCCCACGTCGGGCAGGACTCTGAAGCTTTCTTT. It translates to CASSPHVGQDSEAFF.

The chain carries TRBV5-1 and TRBJ1-4; D not resolved. Germline CDR1 and CDR2: SGHRS and YFSETQ. This CDR3 region has 14 residues. Trimming removed 1 base at V and 6 bases at J, with 10 bases between. Here the CDR3 reads CASSLRATDEKLFF. The DNA of the CDR3 is TGCGCCAGCAGCTTGCGGGCAACGGATGAAAAACTGTTTTTT.

V is TRBV27 and J is TRBJ1-1, with D possibly matching TRBD1 (6 bases). The CDR3 runs to 15 residues. Deletions cut 2 bases from V and 5 bases from J, with 15 bases between. Germline V gene sequence: CDR1 MNHEY, CDR2 SMNVEV (reference sequence). The CDR3 protein is CASSLRGAMGTEAFF. In DNA form, the CDR3 reads TGTGCCAGCAGTTTAAGGGGGGCGATGGGGACTGAAGCTTTCTTT.

V gene TRBV15 combines with J gene TRBJ1-4; D might be TRBD1 (6 bases). The CDR3 sequence is 16 residues long. CDR1 is LNHNV, CDR2 YYDKDF, per germline (reference sequence). V lost 8 bases to trimming and J lost 10 bases, with 26 bases between them. CDR3 bases: TGTGCCACCGGCCAAGAACGGGGGCAAGATTTCGCAAAACTGTTTTTT. The encoded protein is CATGQERGQDFAKLFF.

The V call is TRBV6-5, the J call TRBJ1-1, with D perhaps matching TRBD1 (6 bases). V lost 6 bases and J 1 base, leaving 9 bases between the germline ends. The CDR3 is 13 residues long. Germline V CDR1 and CDR2: MNHEY, SVGAGI. The CDR3 nucleotides are TGTGCCAGCAGATACAGGGAGAACACTGAAGCTTTCTTT. Its translation is CASRYRENTEAFF.

The chain links TRBV6-6 to TRBJ1-6; no firm D call. The V end was cut by 5 bases, the J end by 8 bases, with 19 bases between. CDR1 is MNHNY and CDR2 is SVGAGI in the germline V gene (reference sequence). This CDR3 spans 16 amino acids. The CDR3, as DNA: TGTGCCAGCAGTAAAAACCCCCCCCAATCTCATTCACCCCTCCACTTT. Translating gives CASSKNPPQSHSPLHF.

CDR3 bases: TGCGCCAGCAGCCAAGGGGACAGGGTTAATGAAAAACTGTTTTTT. Encoded protein: CASSQGDRVNEKLFF. The chain couples TRBV4-1 to TRBJ1-4; TRBD1 agrees at 9 bases. Germline CDR1 MGHRA, CDR2 YSYEKL. This CDR3 is built from 15 residues. V lost 1 base, J lost 4 bases, and 1 base stayed unmatched.

The chain joins TRBV5-1 to TRBJ2-2; a possible D gene is TRBD1 (6 bases). The CDR3 loop spans 14 amino acids. V dropped 2 bases and J dropped 4 bases, with 9 bases sitting between them. CDR1 and CDR2 (germline): SGHRS, YFSETQ. CDR3 sequence (DNA): TGCGCCAGCAGCTTAACAGGGATCACCGGGGAGCTGTTTTTT. Its protein is CASSLTGITGELFF.